Listed below are T cell receptor beta chains from one sample, sequenced in a study of T-cell memory formation after mild COVID-19. TCRdb fed the 5' RACE reads into MiXCR, producing one record per CDR3 protein. The sample yields some 250,000 distinct CDR3 sequences, approximately 18% seen once. The sequencing sample was made of PBMCs or a T cell subset sorted from them (not recorded which). The receptors here all came from a man between 18 and 29 years old who had mild COVID-19 (a few samples of this study predate the infection). Cell type and time point are not known. CDR3s include the opening cysteine and the closing phenylalanine or tryptophan. A D gene is named only where the DNA matches it firmly. Where a row states a size, it is once, few, many or the class of an expanded clone; other rows omit it.

DNA: TGTGCCAGCAGTGACGGCAACAATGAGCAGTTCTTC; CDR3: CASSDGNNEQFF; size: .; J: TRBJ2-1; D: .; V: TRBV12-3/TRBV12-4
DNA: TGTGCCAGCAGCTTAGAGGGGGTCTTCGGCTACACCTTC; CDR3: CASSLEGVFGYTF; size: few; J: TRBJ1-2; D: .; V: TRBV7-9
DNA: TGTGCCAGCAGTGGGGTATCCTACGAGCAGTACTTC; CDR3: CASSGVSYEQYF; size: few; J: TRBJ2-7; D: .; V: TRBV6-2/TRBV6-3
DNA: TGTGCCAGCAGTTACAGGGTCATCGGTGAAAAACTGTTTTTT; CDR3: CASSYRVIGEKLFF; size: .; J: TRBJ1-4; D: .; V: TRBV6-1
DNA: TGTGCCAGCAGTGAGGGGGGGCAGGGGGTCGAGACCCAGTACTTC; CDR3: CASSEGGQGVETQYF; size: .; J: TRBJ2-5; D: .; V: TRBV25-1
DNA: TGTGCCAGCAGTCCAAGACAGGGATATGGCTACACCTTC; CDR3: CASSPRQGYGYTF; size: .; J: TRBJ1-2; D: TRBD1; V: TRBV27
DNA: TGTGCCAGCAGCTTGGGGACAGGGTGGTATGGTGGCTACACCTTC; CDR3: CASSLGTGWYGGYTF; size: few; J: TRBJ1-2; D: TRBD1; V: TRBV5-6
DNA: TGTGCCACCAGCAGAGATGCCGCGAACAATGAGCAGTTCTTC; CDR3: CATSRDAANNEQFF; size: .; J: TRBJ2-1; D: .; V: TRBV15
DNA: TGTGCCAGCAGCAGGACAGGGGAAAATGAGCAGTTCTTC; CDR3: CASSRTGENEQFF; size: few; J: TRBJ2-1; D: TRBD1; V: TRBV7-2
DNA: TGTGCCAGCAGTCGGGACAGGGGGAGGGTGAACACTGAAGCTTTCTTT; CDR3: CASSRDRGRVNTEAFF; size: once; J: TRBJ1-1; D: TRBD1; V: TRBV6-5
DNA: TGTGCCAGCAGCTTGCTAGACGGGGTTGAAAAACTGTTTTTT; CDR3: CASSLLDGVEKLFF; size: .; J: TRBJ1-4; D: .; V: TRBV5-6
DNA: TGCGCCAGCAGCACCACCCGCACAGATACGCAGTATTTT; CDR3: CASSTTRTDTQYF; size: .; J: TRBJ2-3; D: .; V: TRBV5-1
DNA: TGTGCCAGCAGTTACGGAGGTCAGCCCCAGCATTTT; CDR3: CASSYGGQPQHF; size: many; J: TRBJ1-5; D: .; V: TRBV28
DNA: TGCAGTGCTAGAATGGCGGGGGACTTATACAATGAGCAGTTCTTC; CDR3: CSARMAGDLYNEQFF; size: .; J: TRBJ2-1; D: TRBD2; V: TRBV20-1
DNA: TGCAGTGCTACACCTTGGGGGACAGGAGAGTCTGGCTACACCTTC; CDR3: CSATPWGTGESGYTF; size: .; J: TRBJ1-2; D: TRBD1; V: TRBV20-1
DNA: TGTGCCAGCAGTGAAATGTGGAATGAAAAACTGTTTTTT; CDR3: CASSEMWNEKLFF; size: .; J: TRBJ1-4; D: .; V: TRBV6-1
DNA: TGTGCCATCAGTGAACCCACTAGCTACGATACGCAGTATTTT; CDR3: CAISEPTSYDTQYF; size: few; J: TRBJ2-3; D: .; V: TRBV10-3
DNA: TGTGCCTGCAGCGATCAGCAGAATTCACCCCTCCACTTT; CDR3: CACSDQQNSPLHF; size: .; J: TRBJ1-6; D: .; V: TRBV7-2
DNA: TGTGCCAGCAGCCAGAATACCGGGACAGGGGTTTACAATGAGCAGTTCTTC; CDR3: CASSQNTGTGVYNEQFF; size: .; J: TRBJ2-1; D: TRBD1; V: TRBV5-6
DNA: TGTGCCAGCAGCCAAGACCGGACAGGGTCGGGTGAGCAGTTCTTC; CDR3: CASSQDRTGSGEQFF; size: few; J: TRBJ2-1; D: TRBD1; V: TRBV4-2
DNA: TGTGCCAGCAGTTTATACGGGTACCAAGAGACCCAGTACTTC; CDR3: CASSLYGYQETQYF; size: many; J: TRBJ2-5; D: .; V: TRBV27
DNA: TGCGCCAGCAGCCAAGTGGGGGGGGCCGGGTCACCCCTCCACTTT; CDR3: CASSQVGGAGSPLHF; size: .; J: TRBJ1-6; D: .; V: TRBV4-1
DNA: TGTGCCAGCAACAAAGGAGAGAGCTCCTACAATGAGCAGTTCTTC; CDR3: CASNKGESSYNEQFF; size: many; J: TRBJ2-1; D: .; V: TRBV6-5
DNA: TGTGCCAGCAGCACCGGGACGGGAGTTTGGGGCAATCAGCCCCAGCATTTT; CDR3: CASSTGTGVWGNQPQHF; size: few; J: TRBJ1-5; D: .; V: TRBV5-6
DNA: TGTGCCAGCAGCGTCCTAGGGATCCAAGAGACCCAGTACTTC; CDR3: CASSVLGIQETQYF; size: few; J: TRBJ2-5; D: .; V: TRBV9
DNA: TGCGCCAGCAGCTTTAATGGGGGAGAGACCCAGTACTTC; CDR3: CASSFNGGETQYF; size: .; J: TRBJ2-5; D: .; V: TRBV5-1
DNA: TGTGCCAGCAGTGGAGCAGGGTACTGGGATGCCTACGAGCAGTACTTC; CDR3: CASSGAGYWDAYEQYF; size: few; J: TRBJ2-7; D: .; V: TRBV25-1
DNA: TGCGCCAGCAGCAACACCCCAAGCGGGGTCACGCCCGGGGAGCTGTTTTTT; CDR3: CASSNTPSGVTPGELFF; size: few; J: TRBJ2-2; D: TRBD2; V: TRBV5-1
DNA: TGTGCCAGCACCTCAGGCTACGAGCAGTACTTC; CDR3: CASTSGYEQYF; size: .; J: TRBJ2-7; D: .; V: TRBV27
DNA: TGTGCCAGCAGCTCTGAGTGGGGACTAGCTAACTATGGCTACACCTTC; CDR3: CASSSEWGLANYGYTF; size: few; J: TRBJ1-2; D: .; V: TRBV7-9
DNA: TGTGCCAGCAGCTCTACGACGGGGGGGCCTGAGGATACGCAGTATTTT; CDR3: CASSSTTGGPEDTQYF; size: .; J: TRBJ2-3; D: TRBD2; V: TRBV11-1
DNA: TGTGCCAGCAGCTTGGCCCGTTACTCCCCTCCGCCGCCGGATACGCAGTATTTT; CDR3: CASSLARYSPPPPDTQYF; size: few; J: TRBJ2-3; D: .; V: TRBV11-2
DNA: TGTGCCAGCAGTTTTATGCCCGGGGAGCTGTTTTTT; CDR3: CASSFMPGELFF; size: .; J: TRBJ2-2; D: .; V: TRBV12-3/TRBV12-4
DNA: TGTGCCAGCAGTTTCAGGGAGTCGAGCTATGGCTACACCTTC; CDR3: CASSFRESSYGYTF; size: few; J: TRBJ1-2; D: .; V: TRBV12-3/TRBV12-4
DNA: TGTGCCAGCAGTTACGGGCCGCTTCTTGAGCAGTTCTTC; CDR3: CASSYGPLLEQFF; size: .; J: TRBJ2-1; D: .; V: TRBV6-6
DNA: TGTGCCAGCAGAACCAGCGGGGGGAGCTCCTACGAGCAGTACTTC; CDR3: CASRTSGGSSYEQYF; size: .; J: TRBJ2-7; D: TRBD2; V: TRBV6-5
DNA: TGTGCCAGCAGTTACTCCCCAGGGAGGGCTGAAAAACTGTTTTTT; CDR3: CASSYSPGRAEKLFF; size: .; J: TRBJ1-4; D: .; V: TRBV6-5
DNA: TGTGCCACCAGCCTTTGGGGGGGGTTCACAGATACGCAGTATTTT; CDR3: CATSLWGGFTDTQYF; size: .; J: TRBJ2-3; D: TRBD2; V: TRBV7-2
DNA: TGTGCCAGCAGCGAAGTATCTCCCTACGAGCAGTACTTC; CDR3: CASSEVSPYEQYF; size: .; J: TRBJ2-7; D: .; V: TRBV21-1
DNA: TGTGCCAGCAGGGGGAACGCGGGGAGCACTGAAGCTTTCTTT; CDR3: CASRGNAGSTEAFF; size: .; J: TRBJ1-1; D: .; V: TRBV2
DNA: TGTGCCAGCAGCAAAGGCAGGGGCTACTATGGCTACACCTTC; CDR3: CASSKGRGYYGYTF; size: few; J: TRBJ1-2; D: .; V: TRBV21-1
DNA: TGTGCCAGCAGCTCGGCGCCGGGGACCAGAGAGAACACTGAAGCTTTCTTT; CDR3: CASSSAPGTRENTEAFF; size: .; J: TRBJ1-1; D: .; V: TRBV5-5
DNA: TGTGCCAGCGGCCCCGGGGGACAGCCCCAGCATTTT; CDR3: CASGPGGQPQHF; size: few; J: TRBJ1-5; D: .; V: TRBV12-3/TRBV12-4
DNA: TGTGCCAGCAGTTTTGCGGATTCCGGGACTGAAGCTTTCTTT; CDR3: CASSFADSGTEAFF; size: .; J: TRBJ1-1; D: .; V: TRBV27
DNA: TGTGCCAGCAGTCAGGCCGGGACAGGGGTCTATGGCTACACCTTC; CDR3: CASSQAGTGVYGYTF; size: few; J: TRBJ1-2; D: TRBD1; V: TRBV6-6
DNA: TGTGCCAGCAGACCGGGACCCCAAGAGACCCAGTACTTC; CDR3: CASRPGPQETQYF; size: .; J: TRBJ2-5; D: .; V: TRBV7-9
DNA: TGTGCCAGCAGCTTAGCGGGTAGGACTAATGAAAAACTGTTTTTT; CDR3: CASSLAGRTNEKLFF; size: .; J: TRBJ1-4; D: .; V: TRBV11-2
DNA: TGTGCCAGCAGTGAATTAGCGGGTCGGAGTGAGCAGTTCTTC; CDR3: CASSELAGRSEQFF; size: many; J: TRBJ2-1; D: TRBD2; V: TRBV6-1
DNA: TGTGCCAGCAGCCCCTTTGGACACCGGATCGATGATACGCAGTATTTT; CDR3: CASSPFGHRIDDTQYF; size: .; J: TRBJ2-3; D: .; V: TRBV7-2
DNA: TGTGCCAGTAGTATAGGGTCAGGGGGACGAAATGAGCAGTTCTTC; CDR3: CASSIGSGGRNEQFF; size: .; J: TRBJ2-1; D: TRBD1; V: TRBV19
DNA: TGCAGTGCTAGAACCGGGACAGAACCATACGAGCAGTACTTC; CDR3: CSARTGTEPYEQYF; size: .; J: TRBJ2-7; D: TRBD1; V: TRBV20-1